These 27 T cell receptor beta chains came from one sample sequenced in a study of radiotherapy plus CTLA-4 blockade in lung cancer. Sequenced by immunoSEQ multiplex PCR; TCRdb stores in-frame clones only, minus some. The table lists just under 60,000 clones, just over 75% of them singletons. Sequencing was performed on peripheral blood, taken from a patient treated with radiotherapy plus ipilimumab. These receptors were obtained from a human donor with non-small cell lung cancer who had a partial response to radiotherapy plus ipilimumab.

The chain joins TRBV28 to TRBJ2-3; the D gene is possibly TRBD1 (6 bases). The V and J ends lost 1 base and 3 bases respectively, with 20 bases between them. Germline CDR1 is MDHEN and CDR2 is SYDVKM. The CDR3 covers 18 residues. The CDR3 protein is CASSLSPRGKLGTDTQYF. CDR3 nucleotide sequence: TGTGCCAGCAGTTTATCCCCCAGGGGAAAGTTGGGGACAGATACGCAGTATTTT.

The CDR3, as DNA: TGTGCCAGCAGCACCGGGGACAGGGTCGCAGATACGCAGTATTTT. Translated: CASSTGDRVADTQYF. The chain carries TRBV9 and TRBJ2-3, with 9 bases fitting TRBD1. V trimming: 4 bases; J trimming: 4 bases; junction bases outside the gene matches: 7. CDR3 size: 15 residues. Germline assignment: CDR1 SGDLS and CDR2 YYNGEE.

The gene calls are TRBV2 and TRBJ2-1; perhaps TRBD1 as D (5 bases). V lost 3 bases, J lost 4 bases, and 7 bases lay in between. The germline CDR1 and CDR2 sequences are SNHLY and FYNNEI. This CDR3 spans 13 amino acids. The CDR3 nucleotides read TGTGCCAGCAGTGAGGGGCAGTACAATGAGCAGTTCTTC. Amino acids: CASSEGQYNEQFF.

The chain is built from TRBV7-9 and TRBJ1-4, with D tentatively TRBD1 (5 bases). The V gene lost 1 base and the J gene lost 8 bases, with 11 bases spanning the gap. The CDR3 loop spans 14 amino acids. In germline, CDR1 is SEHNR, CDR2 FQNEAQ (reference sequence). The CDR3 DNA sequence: TGTGCCAGCAGCTTAGGACAGCAGTGGGAAAAACTGTTTTTT. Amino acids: CASSLGQQWEKLFF.

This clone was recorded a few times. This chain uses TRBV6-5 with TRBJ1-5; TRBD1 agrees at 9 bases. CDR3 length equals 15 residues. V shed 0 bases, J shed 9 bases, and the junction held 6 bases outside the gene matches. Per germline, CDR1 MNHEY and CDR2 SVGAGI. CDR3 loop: CASSYSFGTGWPQHF. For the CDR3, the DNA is TGTGCCAGCAGTTACTCCTTCGGGACAGGGTGGCCCCAGCATTTT.

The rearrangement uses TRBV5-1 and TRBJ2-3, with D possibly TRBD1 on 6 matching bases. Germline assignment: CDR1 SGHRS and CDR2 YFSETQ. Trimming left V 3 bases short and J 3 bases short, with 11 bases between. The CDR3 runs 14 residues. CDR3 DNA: TGCGCCAGCAGCTCTGGACAGTTAACAGATACGCAGTATTTT. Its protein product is CASSSGQLTDTQYF.

In DNA, the CDR3 is TGTGCCAGTAGTATAACAGGGGCCTATGGCTACACCTTC. It encodes CASSITGAYGYTF. V and J are TRBV19 and TRBJ1-2; 7 bases agree with TRBD1. The CDR3 extends over 13 amino acids. CDR1 LNHDA and CDR2 SQIVND come from the germline V gene (reference sequence). V shed 2 bases and J 4 bases; nucleotides not matched to a gene: 1.

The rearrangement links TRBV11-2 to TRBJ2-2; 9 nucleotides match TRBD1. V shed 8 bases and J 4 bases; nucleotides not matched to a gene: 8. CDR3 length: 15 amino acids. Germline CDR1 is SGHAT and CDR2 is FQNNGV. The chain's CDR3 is CASGDRASVTGELFF. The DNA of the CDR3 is TGTGCCAGCGGGGACAGGGCCAGCGTCACCGGGGAGCTGTTTTTT.

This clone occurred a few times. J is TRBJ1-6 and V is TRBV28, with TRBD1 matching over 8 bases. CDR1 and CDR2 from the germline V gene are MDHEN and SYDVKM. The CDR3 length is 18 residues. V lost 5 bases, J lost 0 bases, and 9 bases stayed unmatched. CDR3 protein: CASSPGQGLGSYNSPLHF. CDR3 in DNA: TGTGCCAGCAGTCCCGGACAGGGATTGGGCTCCTATAATTCACCCCTCCACTTT.

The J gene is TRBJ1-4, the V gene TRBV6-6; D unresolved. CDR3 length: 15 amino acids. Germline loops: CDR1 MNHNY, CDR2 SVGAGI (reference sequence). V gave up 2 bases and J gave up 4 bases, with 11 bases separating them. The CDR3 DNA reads TGTGCCAGCAGTTACCTACATACAGTTAATGAAAAACTGTTTTTT. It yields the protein CASSYLHTVNEKLFF.

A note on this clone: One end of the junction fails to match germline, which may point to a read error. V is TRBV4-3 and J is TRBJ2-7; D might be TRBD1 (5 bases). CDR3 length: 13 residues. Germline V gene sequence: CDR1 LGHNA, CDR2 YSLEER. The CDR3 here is CASSQDYETARAF. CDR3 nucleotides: TGCGCCAGCAGCCAAGATTACGAGACAGCCCGTGCCTTC.

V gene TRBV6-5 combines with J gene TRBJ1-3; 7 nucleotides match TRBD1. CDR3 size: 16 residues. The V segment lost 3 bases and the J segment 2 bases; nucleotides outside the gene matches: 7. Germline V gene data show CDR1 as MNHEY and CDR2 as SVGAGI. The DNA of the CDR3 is TGTGCCAGCAGTTATTACAGGGGAAGGACTGGAAACACCATATATTTT. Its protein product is CASSYYRGRTGNTIYF.

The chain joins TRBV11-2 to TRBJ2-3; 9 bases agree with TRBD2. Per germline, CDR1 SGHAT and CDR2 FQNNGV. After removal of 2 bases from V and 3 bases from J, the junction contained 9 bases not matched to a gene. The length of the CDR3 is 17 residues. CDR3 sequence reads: CASSLTSGPVGTDTQYF. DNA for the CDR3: TGTGCCAGCAGCTTAACTAGCGGGCCGGTAGGGACAGATACGCAGTATTTT.

DNA of the CDR3: TGTGCCAGCAGTTTACGCGGTACTAACTATGGCTACACCTTC. It is translated as CASSLRGTNYGYTF. V is TRBV27 and J is TRBJ1-2; no clear D gene. The CDR3 extends over 14 amino acids. V was cut by 2 bases and J by 0 bases, with 7 bases left in between. Germline CDR1 reads MNHEY; CDR2 reads SMNVEV (reference sequence).

This CDR3 reads CASSRPQGLDSEQYF. The DNA of the CDR3 is TGTGCCAGCAGCCGACCACAGGGGTTGGACAGCGAGCAGTACTTC. The chain recombines TRBV6-6 with TRBJ2-7; 7 bases agree with TRBD1. The CDR3 consists of 15 residues. Germline CDR1 is MNHNY and CDR2 is SVGAGI (reference sequence). V was clipped by 6 bases and J by 6 bases; unmatched bases: 14.

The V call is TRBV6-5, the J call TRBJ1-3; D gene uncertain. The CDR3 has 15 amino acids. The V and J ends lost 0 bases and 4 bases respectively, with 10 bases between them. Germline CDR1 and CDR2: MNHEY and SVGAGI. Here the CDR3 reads CASSYSRGSGNTIYF. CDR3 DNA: TGTGCCAGCAGTTACTCGCGGGGTAGCGGAAACACCATATATTTT.

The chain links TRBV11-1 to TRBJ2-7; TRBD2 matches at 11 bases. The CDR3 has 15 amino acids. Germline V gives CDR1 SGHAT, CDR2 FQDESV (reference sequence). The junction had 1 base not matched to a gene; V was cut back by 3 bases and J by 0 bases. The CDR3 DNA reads TGTGCCAGCAGCTTGGGACTAGCGGCCTCCTACGAGCAGTACTTC. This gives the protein CASSLGLAASYEQYF.

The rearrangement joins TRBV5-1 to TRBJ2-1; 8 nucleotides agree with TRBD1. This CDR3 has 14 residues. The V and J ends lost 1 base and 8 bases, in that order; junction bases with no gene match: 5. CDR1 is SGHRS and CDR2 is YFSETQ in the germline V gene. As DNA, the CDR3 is TGCGCCAGCAGCTTGTCAGGGGGCCGGGATGAGCAGTTCTTC. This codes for CASSLSGGRDEQFF.

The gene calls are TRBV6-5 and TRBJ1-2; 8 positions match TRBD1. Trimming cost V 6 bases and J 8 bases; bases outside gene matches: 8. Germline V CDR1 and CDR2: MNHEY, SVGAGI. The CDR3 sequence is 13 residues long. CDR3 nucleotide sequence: TGTGCCAGCAGACCCCAGGGGGCGCGAGGCTACACCTTC. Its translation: CASRPQGARGYTF.

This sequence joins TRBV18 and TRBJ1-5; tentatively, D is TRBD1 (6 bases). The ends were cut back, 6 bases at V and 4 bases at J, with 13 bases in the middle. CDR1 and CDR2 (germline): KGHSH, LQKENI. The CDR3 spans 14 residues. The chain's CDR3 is CASSGADRNQPQHF. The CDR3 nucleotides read TGTGCCAGCTCGGGGGCAGATCGGAATCAGCCCCAGCATTTT.

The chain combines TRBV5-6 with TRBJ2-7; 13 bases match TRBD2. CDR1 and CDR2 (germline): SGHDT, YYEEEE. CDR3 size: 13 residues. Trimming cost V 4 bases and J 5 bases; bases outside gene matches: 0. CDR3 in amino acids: CASSGTSGDEQYF. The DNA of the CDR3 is TGTGCCAGCAGCGGGACTAGCGGGGACGAGCAGTACTTC.

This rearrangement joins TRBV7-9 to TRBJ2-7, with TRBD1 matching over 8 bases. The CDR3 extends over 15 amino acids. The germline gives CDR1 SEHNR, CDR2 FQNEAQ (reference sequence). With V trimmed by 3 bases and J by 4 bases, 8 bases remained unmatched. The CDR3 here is CASSFIQGAGYEQYF. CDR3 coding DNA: TGTGCCAGCAGCTTCATCCAGGGGGCAGGGTACGAGCAGTACTTC.

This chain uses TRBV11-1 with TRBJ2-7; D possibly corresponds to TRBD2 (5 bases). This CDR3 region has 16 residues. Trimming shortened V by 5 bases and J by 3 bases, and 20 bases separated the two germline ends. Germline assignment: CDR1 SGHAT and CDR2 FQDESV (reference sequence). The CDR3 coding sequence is TGTGCCAGCAGCCCCAAGAGATCGGGGAGAAACTACGAGCAGTACTTC. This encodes CASSPKRSGRNYEQYF.

The CDR3 nucleotides read TGTGCCAGCAGCTTACAACAGGGGAGCTCCTACAATGAGCAGTTCTTC. This gives the protein CASSLQQGSSYNEQFF. This sequence joins TRBV4-2 and TRBJ2-1, with TRBD1 matching over 7 bases. Germline trimming cut 5 bases from V and 0 bases from J; bases unmatched to any gene: 7. CDR1 and CDR2 from the germline V gene are LGHNA and YNFKEQ. This CDR3 is built from 16 residues.

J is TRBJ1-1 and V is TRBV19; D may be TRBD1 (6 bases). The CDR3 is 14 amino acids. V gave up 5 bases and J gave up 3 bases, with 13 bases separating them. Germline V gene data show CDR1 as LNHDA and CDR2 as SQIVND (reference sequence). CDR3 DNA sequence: TGTGCCAGTAGTGCTGGGGGGGGGCACACTGAAGCTTTCTTT. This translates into CASSAGGGHTEAFF.

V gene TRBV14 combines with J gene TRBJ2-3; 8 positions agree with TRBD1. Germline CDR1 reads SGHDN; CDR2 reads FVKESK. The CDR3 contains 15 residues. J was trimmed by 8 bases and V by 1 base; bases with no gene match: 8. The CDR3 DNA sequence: TGTGCCAGCAGCCAAGTAGGGCAGGGACAGGTTACGCAGTATTTT. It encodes CASSQVGQGQVTQYF.

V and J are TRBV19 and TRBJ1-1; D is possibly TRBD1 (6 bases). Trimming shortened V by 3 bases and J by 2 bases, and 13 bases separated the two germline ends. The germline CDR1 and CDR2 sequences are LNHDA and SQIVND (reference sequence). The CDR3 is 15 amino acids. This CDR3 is CASSIRTGYNTEAFF. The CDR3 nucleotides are TGTGCCAGTAGTATCAGAACAGGGTATAACACTGAAGCTTTCTTT.